The sequence of this T cell receptor beta chain was determined in a study of shared clonotypes between healthy human individuals. Study-wide context: Sampling drew on donors who were a couple of women and a few men aged 18 to 49.

Unsorted PBMC samples were amplified in replicate PCRs containing roughly 300 ng DNA, some 30,000 T cell genomes. The authors sequenced unsorted PBMC DNA on ten immunoSEQ deep assay plates. Sequencing was performed with immunoSEQ multiplex PCR; in TCRdb, only in-frame clones are kept and a portion is missing. Here the sample spans approximately 480,000 clones, roughly 79% being singletons. This sequence was found in a woman in her thirties or forties in good health. Some clones in this sample may be carry-over from other donors' samples. Sequencing was performed on PBMCs.

The CDR3 spells CAISYRVGFANTEAFF. The CDR3 DNA reads as TGTGCCATCAGTTACAGGGTGGGCTTTGCAAACACTGAAGCTTTCTTT. The rearrangement links TRBV10-3 to TRBJ1-1, with D possibly TRBD1 on 6 matching bases. Germline-derived CDR1 and CDR2 are ENHRY and SYGVKD. The CDR3 loop spans 16 amino acids. Between the trimmed V and J ends, which lost 5 bases and 2 bases, there was a span of 18 bases.